This TCR beta chain is from a study of long-term antiretroviral therapy in people with HIV. Overall study: Collection dates of the earliest samples fall about a decade before the 2015 immediate-ART recommendation.

Study-wide results and caveats: Repertoires from HIV showed CDR3 length ranges narrower than those of controls. Once patients were on ART, diversity went higher but still fell short of transplant donor controls.

Only one count was recorded for this clone. The antigen is not known. Specimens retained roughly 0.95-11 million cryopreserved PBMC preceding DNA extraction. This was the immunoSEQ v3.0 assay at survey level. Profiled with immunoSEQ multiplex PCR; TCRdb holds only in-frame clones, not every one. The data contain around 25,000 clones, 70% to 90% of them singletons. The sequence was obtained from a man aged 30 to 39 with HIV. The specimen comprised unsorted PBMCs, sampled approximately 4.5 years after starting antiretroviral therapy.

DNA of the CDR3: TGTGCCAGCAGCTTATCAGGGACCACTGAAGCTTTCTTT. This codes for CASSLSGTTEAFF. The chain employs TRBV7-3 and TRBJ1-1, with D perhaps matching TRBD1 (5 bases). Looked up from germline, CDR1 is SGHTA and CDR2 is FQGTGA. The CDR3 length is 13 residues. With 2 bases removed from V and 4 bases from J, the gap between germline ends came to 8 bases.